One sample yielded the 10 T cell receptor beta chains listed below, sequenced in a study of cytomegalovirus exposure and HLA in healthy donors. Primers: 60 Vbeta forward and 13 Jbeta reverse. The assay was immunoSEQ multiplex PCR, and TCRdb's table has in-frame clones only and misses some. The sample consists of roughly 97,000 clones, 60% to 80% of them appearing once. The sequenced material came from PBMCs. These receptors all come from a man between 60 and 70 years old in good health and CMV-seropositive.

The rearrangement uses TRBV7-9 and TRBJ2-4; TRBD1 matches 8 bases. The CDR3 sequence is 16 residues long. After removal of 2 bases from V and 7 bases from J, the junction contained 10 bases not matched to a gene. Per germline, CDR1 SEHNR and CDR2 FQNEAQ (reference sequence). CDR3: CASSLPPQGASNIQYF. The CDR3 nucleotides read TGTGCCAGCAGCTTACCCCCTCAGGGGGCTAGTAACATTCAGTACTTC.

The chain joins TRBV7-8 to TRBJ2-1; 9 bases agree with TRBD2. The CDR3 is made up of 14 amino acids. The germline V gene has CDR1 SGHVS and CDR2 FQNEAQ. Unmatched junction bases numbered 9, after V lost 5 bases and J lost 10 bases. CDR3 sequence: CASSPPTSGEEQFF. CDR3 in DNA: TGTGCCAGCAGCCCCCCGACTAGCGGAGAGGAGCAGTTCTTC.

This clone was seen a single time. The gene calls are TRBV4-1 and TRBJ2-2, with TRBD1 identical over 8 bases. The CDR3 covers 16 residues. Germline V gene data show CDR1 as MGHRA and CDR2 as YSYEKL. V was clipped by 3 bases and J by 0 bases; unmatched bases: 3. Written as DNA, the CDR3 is TGCGCCAGCAGCCATTCAGGGGGCGCGAACACCGGGGAGCTGTTTTTT. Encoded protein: CASSHSGGANTGELFF.

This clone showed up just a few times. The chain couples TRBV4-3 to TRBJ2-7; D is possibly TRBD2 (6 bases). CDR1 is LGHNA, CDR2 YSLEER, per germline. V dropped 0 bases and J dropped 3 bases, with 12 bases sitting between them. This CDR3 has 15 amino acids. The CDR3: CASSQDVRGIYEQYF. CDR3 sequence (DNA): TGCGCCAGCAGCCAAGATGTTCGGGGGATCTACGAGCAGTACTTC.

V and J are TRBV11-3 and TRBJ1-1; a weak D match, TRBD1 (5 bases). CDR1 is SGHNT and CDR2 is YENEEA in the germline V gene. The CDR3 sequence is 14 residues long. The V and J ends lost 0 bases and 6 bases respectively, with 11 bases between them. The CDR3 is CASSLDSGGAEAFF. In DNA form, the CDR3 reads TGTGCCAGCAGCTTAGATTCGGGAGGGGCTGAAGCTTTCTTT.

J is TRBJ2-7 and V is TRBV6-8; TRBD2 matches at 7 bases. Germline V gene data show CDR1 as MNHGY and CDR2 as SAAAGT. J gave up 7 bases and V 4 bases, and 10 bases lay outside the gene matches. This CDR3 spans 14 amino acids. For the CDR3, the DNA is TGTGCCAGCAGTTTACGACTAGCCGATGGGGAGCAGTACTTC. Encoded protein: CASSLRLADGEQYF.

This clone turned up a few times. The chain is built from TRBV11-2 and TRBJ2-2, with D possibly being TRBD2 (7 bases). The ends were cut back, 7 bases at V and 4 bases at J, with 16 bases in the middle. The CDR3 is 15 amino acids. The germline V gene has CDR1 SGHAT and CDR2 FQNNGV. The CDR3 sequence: CASNSGGGPTGELFF. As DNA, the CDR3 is TGTGCCAGCAATTCTGGCGGGGGCCCCACCGGGGAGCTGTTTTTT.

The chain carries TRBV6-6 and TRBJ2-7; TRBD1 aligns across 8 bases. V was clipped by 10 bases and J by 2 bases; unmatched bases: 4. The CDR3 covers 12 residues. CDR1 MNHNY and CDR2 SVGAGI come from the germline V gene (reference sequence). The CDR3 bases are TGTGCCACAGGGGGCCTCACCTACGAGCAGTACTTC. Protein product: CATGGLTYEQYF.

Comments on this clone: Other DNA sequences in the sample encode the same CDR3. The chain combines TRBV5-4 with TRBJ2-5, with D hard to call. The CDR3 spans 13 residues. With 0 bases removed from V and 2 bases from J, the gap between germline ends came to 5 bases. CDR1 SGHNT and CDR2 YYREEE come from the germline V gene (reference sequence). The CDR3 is CASSLALQETQYF. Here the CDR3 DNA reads TGTGCCAGCAGCTTGGCCTTACAAGAGACCCAGTACTTC.

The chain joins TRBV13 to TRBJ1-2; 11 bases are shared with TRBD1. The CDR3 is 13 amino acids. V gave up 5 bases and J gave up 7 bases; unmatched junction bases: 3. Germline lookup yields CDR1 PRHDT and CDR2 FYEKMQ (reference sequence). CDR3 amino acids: CASSHGTGGGYTF. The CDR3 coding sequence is TGTGCCAGCAGCCACGGGACAGGGGGTGGCTACACCTTC.